The 17 T cell receptor beta chains given below trace back to one sample, sequenced in a study of regulatory T cells in long-lasting Graves disease. To make TCR beta libraries, researchers used iRepertoire HTBI primers and Arm-PCR of CDR3 regions. Using its own MiXCR run on the multiplex PCR reads, TCRdb lists one record per CDR3 protein. This sample carries about 660,000 distinct CDR3 sequences, approximately 31% of them seen once, and the ten largest clones take under 50%. Time point specified: persistent/refractory GD, antithyroid drugs over 5 years with positive TRAb. Preparation of the TCR library used RNA extracted from PBMCs. This material consisted of peripheral blood mononuclear cells (PBMCs), taken when the disease was refractory, from a patient treated with antithyroid drugs. Receptors originate from a female donor with Graves disease.

The chain couples TRBV5-1 to TRBJ1-1; TRBD1 matches 7 bases. Trimming took 0 bases from V and 5 from J; bases not matched to a gene: 7. The germline V gene encodes CDR1 SGHRS and CDR2 YFSETQ. This CDR3 comprises 15 residues. CDR3 sequence (DNA): TGCGCCAGCAGCTTGGCCCCAGGGGGGAGGACTGAAGCTTTCTTT. Translation gives CASSLAPGGRTEAFF.

V usage is TRBV20-1 and J usage is TRBJ2-6; the match to TRBD1 covers 8 bases. This CDR3 comprises 15 residues. The trim removed 0 bases at V and 2 bases at J, leaving 0 bases unmatched. Per germline, CDR1 DFQATT and CDR2 SNEGSKA (reference sequence). The CDR3 loop is CSARETGAGANVLTF. DNA of the CDR3: TGCAGTGCTAGAGAGACAGGGGCTGGGGCCAACGTCCTGACTTTC.

This clonotype came up many times. This chain uses TRBV12-5 with TRBJ1-1; possible D gene TRBD1, 5 bases. The CDR3 spans 16 residues. V gave up 0 bases and J gave up 5 bases, with 16 bases separating them. Germline V gives CDR1 LGHNT, CDR2 FRNRAP. CDR3 bases: TGTGCTAGTGGTTTGGTACTCGACAGCGATACTACTGAAGCTTTCTTT. This translates into CASGLVLDSDTTEAFF.

This chain connects TRBV20-1 to TRBJ1-1; TRBD1 agrees at 7 bases. The CDR3 length is 13 residues. J lost 0 bases, V lost 5 bases, and 3 bases had no gene match. Germline V gene sequence: CDR1 DFQATT, CDR2 SNEGSKA (reference sequence). The CDR3 coding sequence is TGCAGTGCTCCGGGACAGATGAACACTGAAGCTTTCTTT. As protein: CSAPGQMNTEAFF.

The chain uses TRBV9 and TRBJ1-1; D gene ambiguous. This CDR3 has 15 residues. Germline lookup yields CDR1 SGDLS and CDR2 YYNGEE. Deletions cut 4 bases from V and 0 bases from J, with 13 bases between. CDR3 sequence: CASSPRGSMNTEAFF. CDR3 DNA sequence: TGTGCCAGCAGCCCCAGAGGGTCGATGAACACTGAAGCTTTCTTT.

Comments on this clonotype: One end of the junction fails to match germline, which may point to a read error. This chain links TRBV28 with TRBJ1-5; D may be TRBD1 (5 bases). CDR1 is MDHEN and CDR2 is SYDVKM in the germline V gene. The CDR3 totals 13 residues. The CDR3 sequence is CACSFGAREPQHF. CDR3 DNA: TGTGCCTGCAGTTTCGGGGCTAGGGAGCCCCAGCATTTT.

This chain uses TRBV18 with TRBJ1-6; D is unclear. The germline V and J ends were trimmed by 6 bases and 5 bases, with 20 bases remaining between them. There are 17 residues in the CDR3. Germline V gives CDR1 KGHSH, CDR2 LQKENI. DNA of the CDR3: TGTGCCAGCTCGACATTGCACCAAAGTCGAGATAATTCACCCCTCCACTTT. As protein: CASSTLHQSRDNSPLHF.

In the case of this clonotype: The CDR3 does not end in the conserved phenylalanine or tryptophan, so this is likely a read error. This sequence joins TRBV12-3 or TRBV12-4 and TRBJ2-7, with D perhaps TRBD1 or TRBD2 (5 bases each). The ends were cut back, 4 bases at V and 3 bases at J, with 13 bases in the middle. The CDR3 is made up of 14 amino acids. The CDR3 DNA reads as TGTGCCAGCAGTTCCGGGACCCCATTCTACGAGCAGTACATC. Translating it yields CASSSGTPFYEQYI.

The chain recombines TRBV5-6 with TRBJ1-1, with unresolved D. The CDR3 is made up of 14 amino acids. Trimming cost V 1 base and J 5 bases, with 12 bases left between them. Germline values: CDR1 SGHDT, CDR2 YYEEEE. Written as DNA, the CDR3 is TGTGCCAGCAGCTTGATCCGGGGAGGTACTGAAGCTTTCTTT. Translation: CASSLIRGGTEAFF.

In this sample, this clonotype turned up a few times. This chain links TRBV5-1 with TRBJ1-5; D may be TRBD1 (5 bases). The CDR3 totals 15 residues. Looked up from germline, CDR1 is SGHRS and CDR2 is YFSETQ. Deletions cut 3 bases from V and 2 bases from J, with 12 bases between. In nucleotides, the CDR3 is TGCGCCAGCAGCTCGGACGGGGGAGGCAATCAGCCCCAGCATTTT. The encoded protein is CASSSDGGGNQPQHF. Together with reference TRBV5-1 and TRBJ1-5, the CDR3 gives the full variable domain: KAGVTQTPRYLIKTRGQQVTLSCSPISGHRSVSWYQQTPGQGLQFLFEYFSETQRNKGNFPGRFSGRQFSNSRSEMNVSTLELGDSALYLCASSSDGGGNQPQHFGDGTRLSIL.

The rearrangement links TRBV27 to TRBJ1-1, with D possibly being TRBD1 (6 bases). In germline, CDR1 is MNHEY, CDR2 SMNVEV (reference sequence). Trimming took 5 bases from V and 3 from J, leaving 16 bases between them. This CDR3 contains 15 residues. CDR3 nucleotide sequence: TGTGCCAGCAGTACCCGACAACGGGGGCACACTGAAGCTTTCTTT. It translates to CASSTRQRGHTEAFF.

This chain uses TRBV28 with TRBJ1-2; no clear D. The CDR3 runs to 14 residues. V was cut by 1 base and J by 4 bases, with 10 bases left in between. CDR1 MDHEN and CDR2 SYDVKM come from the germline V gene. This CDR3 is CASSLSQFSYGYTF. The CDR3 DNA follows: TGTGCCAGCAGTTTATCCCAGTTTTCCTATGGCTACACCTTC.

This clonotype appeared many times. DNA of the CDR3: TGTGCCTGGTCTCAGGTTCCCACTGAAGCTTTCTTT. Amino acids: CAWSQVPTEAFF. The gene calls are TRBV30 and TRBJ1-1, with D unclear. Germline lookup yields CDR1 GTSNPN and CDR2 SVGIG (reference sequence). The CDR3 loop spans 12 amino acids. Trimming took off 5 bases at V and 4 bases at J, with 11 bases between the two ends.

This rearrangement joins TRBV7-3 to TRBJ2-5; D possibly corresponds to TRBD1 (6 bases). The germline V gene encodes CDR1 SGHTA and CDR2 FQGTGA. The V gene lost 5 bases and the J gene lost 5 bases, with 18 bases spanning the gap. The CDR3 totals 15 residues. Written as DNA, the CDR3 is TGTGCCAGCAGCCTAGGGGACACCAAGGGGGAGACCCAGTACTTC. Translated, it gives CASSLGDTKGETQYF.

This clonotype was counted a few times. This chain connects TRBV4-1 to TRBJ2-4; the D gene is possibly TRBD2 (6 bases). Germline V gene data show CDR1 as MGHRA and CDR2 as YSYEKL. Trimming removed 0 bases from V and 13 bases from J, with 16 bases in between. There are 14 residues in the CDR3. CDR3 sequence reads: CASSQDLRTGAQYF. CDR3 DNA sequence: TGCGCCAGCAGCCAAGATCTTCGGACGGGAGCCCAGTACTTC.

The rearrangement joins TRBV10-3 to TRBJ2-2; 7 bases line up with TRBD1. The V segment lost 2 bases and the J segment 4 bases; nucleotides outside the gene matches: 7. The CDR3 has 16 amino acids. CDR1 is ENHRY and CDR2 is SYGVKD in the germline V gene. For the CDR3, the DNA is TGTGCCATCAGTGAGACCAAGACAGGGATCACCGGGGAGCTGTTTTTT. Its protein product is CAISETKTGITGELFF.

There are many counts of this clonotype. The rearrangement links TRBV12-3 or TRBV12-4 to TRBJ1-4, with 9 nucleotides matching TRBD1. The CDR3 spans 13 residues. Losses at the gene ends were 6 bases for V and 7 bases for J; bases not matched to a gene: 3. The CDR3 spells CASRPTGGEKLFF. CDR3 DNA sequence: TGTGCCAGCAGACCGACAGGGGGTGAAAAACTGTTTTTT.